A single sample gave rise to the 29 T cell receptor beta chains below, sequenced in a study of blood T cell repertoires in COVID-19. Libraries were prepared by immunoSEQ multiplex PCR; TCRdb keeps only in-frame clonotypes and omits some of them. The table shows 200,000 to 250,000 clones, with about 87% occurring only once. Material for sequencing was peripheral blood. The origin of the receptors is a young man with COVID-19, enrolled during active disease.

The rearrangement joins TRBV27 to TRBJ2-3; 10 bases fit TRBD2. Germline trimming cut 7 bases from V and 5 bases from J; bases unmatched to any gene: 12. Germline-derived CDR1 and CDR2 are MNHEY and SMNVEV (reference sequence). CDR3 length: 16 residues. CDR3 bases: TGTGCCAGCACCATGCAGATAGCGGGGGGTCGAGATACGCAGTATTTT. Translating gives CASTMQIAGGRDTQYF.

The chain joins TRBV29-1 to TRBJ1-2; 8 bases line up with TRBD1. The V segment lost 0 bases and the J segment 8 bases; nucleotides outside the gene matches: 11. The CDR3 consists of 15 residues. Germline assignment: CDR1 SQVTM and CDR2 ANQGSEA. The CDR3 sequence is CSVEEGVDRAHGYTF. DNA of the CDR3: TGCAGCGTTGAAGAAGGAGTGGACAGGGCACACGGCTACACCTTC.

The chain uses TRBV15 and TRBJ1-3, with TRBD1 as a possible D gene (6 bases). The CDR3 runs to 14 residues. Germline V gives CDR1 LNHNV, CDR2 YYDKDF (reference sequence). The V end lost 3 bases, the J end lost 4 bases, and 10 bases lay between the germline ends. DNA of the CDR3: TGTGCCACCAGCAGCCGGGACAACGGAAACACCATATATTTT. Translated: CATSSRDNGNTIYF. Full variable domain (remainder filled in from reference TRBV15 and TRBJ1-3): DAMVIQNPRYQVTQFGKPVTLSCSQTLNHNVMYWYQQKSSQAPKLLFHYYDKDFNNEADTPDNFQSRRPNTSFCFLDIRSPGLGDTAMYLCATSSRDNGNTIYFGEGSWLTVV.

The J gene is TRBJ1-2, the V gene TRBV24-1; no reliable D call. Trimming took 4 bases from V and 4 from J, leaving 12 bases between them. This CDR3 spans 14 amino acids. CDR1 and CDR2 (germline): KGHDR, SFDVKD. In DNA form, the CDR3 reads TGTGCCACCAGTGACCGTGACATAGTCTATGGCTACACCTTC. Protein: CATSDRDIVYGYTF.

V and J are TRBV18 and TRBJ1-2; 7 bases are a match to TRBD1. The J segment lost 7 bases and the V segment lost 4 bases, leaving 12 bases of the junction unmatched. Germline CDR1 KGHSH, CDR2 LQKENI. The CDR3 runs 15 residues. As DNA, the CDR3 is TGTGCCAGCTCACTCATACTAACAGGGGACTCTGGCTACACCTTC. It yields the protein CASSLILTGDSGYTF.

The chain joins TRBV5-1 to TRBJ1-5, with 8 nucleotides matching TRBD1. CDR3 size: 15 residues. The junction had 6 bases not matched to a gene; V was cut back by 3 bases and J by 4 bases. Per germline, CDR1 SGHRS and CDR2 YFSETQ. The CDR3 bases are TGCGCCAGCAGCTGGACAGGGTCGGGTAATCAGCCCCAGCATTTT. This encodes CASSWTGSGNQPQHF. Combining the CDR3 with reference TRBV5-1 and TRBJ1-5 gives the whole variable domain KAGVTQTPRYLIKTRGQQVTLSCSPISGHRSVSWYQQTPGQGLQFLFEYFSETQRNKGNFPGRFSGRQFSNSRSEMNVSTLELGDSALYLCASSWTGSGNQPQHFGDGTRLSIL.

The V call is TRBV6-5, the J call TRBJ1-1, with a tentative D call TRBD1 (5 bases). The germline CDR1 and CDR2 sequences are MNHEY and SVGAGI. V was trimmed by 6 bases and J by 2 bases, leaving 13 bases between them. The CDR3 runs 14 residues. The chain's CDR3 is CASRRLGLNTEAFF. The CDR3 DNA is TGTGCCAGCAGGCGCCTGGGGCTTAACACTGAAGCTTTCTTT.

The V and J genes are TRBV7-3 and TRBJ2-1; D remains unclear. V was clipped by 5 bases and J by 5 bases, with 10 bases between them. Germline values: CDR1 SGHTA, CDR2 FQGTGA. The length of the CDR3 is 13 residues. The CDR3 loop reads CASSIIENNEQFF. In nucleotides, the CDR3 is TGTGCCAGCAGCATAATCGAGAACAATGAGCAGTTCTTC.

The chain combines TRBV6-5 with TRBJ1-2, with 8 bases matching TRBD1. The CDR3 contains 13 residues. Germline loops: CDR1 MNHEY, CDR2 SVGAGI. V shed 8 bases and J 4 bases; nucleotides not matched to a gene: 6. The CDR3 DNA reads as TGTGCCAGCCGATCCACAGGGGGCTATGGCTACACCTTC. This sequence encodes CASRSTGGYGYTF.

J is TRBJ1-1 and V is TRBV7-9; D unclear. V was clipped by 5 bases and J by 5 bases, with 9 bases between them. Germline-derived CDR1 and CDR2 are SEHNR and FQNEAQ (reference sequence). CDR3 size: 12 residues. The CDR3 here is CASSPTRTEAFF. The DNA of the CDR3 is TGTGCCAGCAGCCCCACTAGGACTGAAGCTTTCTTT.

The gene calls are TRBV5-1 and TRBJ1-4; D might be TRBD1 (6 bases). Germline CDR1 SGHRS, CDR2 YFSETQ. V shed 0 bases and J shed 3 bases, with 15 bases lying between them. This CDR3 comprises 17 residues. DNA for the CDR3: TGCGCCAGCAGCTTGGTTTCCAGGGGAGTTTCTAATGAAAAACTGTTTTTT. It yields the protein CASSLVSRGVSNEKLFF.

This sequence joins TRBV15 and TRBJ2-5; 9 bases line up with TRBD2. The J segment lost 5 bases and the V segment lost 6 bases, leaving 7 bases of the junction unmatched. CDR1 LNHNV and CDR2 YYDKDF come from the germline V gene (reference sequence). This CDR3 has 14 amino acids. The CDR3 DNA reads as TGTGCCACCAGGAGGACTAGCGCTGGGGAGACCCAGTACTTC. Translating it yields CATRRTSAGETQYF.

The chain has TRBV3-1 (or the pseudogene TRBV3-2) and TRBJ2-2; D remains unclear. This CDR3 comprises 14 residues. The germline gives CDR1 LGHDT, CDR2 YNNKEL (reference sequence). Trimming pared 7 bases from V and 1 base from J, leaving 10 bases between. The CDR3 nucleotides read TGTGCCAGCAAGTATGACTGGAACACCGGGGAGCTGTTTTTT. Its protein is CASKYDWNTGELFF.

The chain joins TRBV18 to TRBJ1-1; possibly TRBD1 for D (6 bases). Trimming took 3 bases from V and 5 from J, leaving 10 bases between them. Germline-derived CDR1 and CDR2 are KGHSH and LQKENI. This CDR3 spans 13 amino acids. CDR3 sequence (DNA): TGTGCCAGCTCACCGCTAGGGGGAACTGAAGCTTTCTTT. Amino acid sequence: CASSPLGGTEAFF.

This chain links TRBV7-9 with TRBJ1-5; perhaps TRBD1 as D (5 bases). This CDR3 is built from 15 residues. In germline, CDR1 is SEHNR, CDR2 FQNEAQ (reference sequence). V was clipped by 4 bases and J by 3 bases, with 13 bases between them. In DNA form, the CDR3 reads TGTGCCAGCAGCTCGGGAGACAGTCTCAATCAGCCCCAGCATTTT. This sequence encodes CASSSGDSLNQPQHF.

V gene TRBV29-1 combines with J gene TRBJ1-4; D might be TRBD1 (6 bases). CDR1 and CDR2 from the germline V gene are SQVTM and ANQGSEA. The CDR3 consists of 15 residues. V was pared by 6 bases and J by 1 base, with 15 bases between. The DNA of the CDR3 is TGCAGCGTCTTAACAGGGTACGGAACTAATGAAAAACTGTTTTTT. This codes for CSVLTGYGTNEKLFF. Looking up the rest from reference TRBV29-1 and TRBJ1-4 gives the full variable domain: SAVISQKPSRDICQRGTSLTIQCQVDSQVTMMFWYRQQPGQSLTLIATANQGSEATYESGFVIDKFPISRPNLTFSTLTVSNMSPEDSSIYLCSVLTGYGTNEKLFFGSGTQLSVL.

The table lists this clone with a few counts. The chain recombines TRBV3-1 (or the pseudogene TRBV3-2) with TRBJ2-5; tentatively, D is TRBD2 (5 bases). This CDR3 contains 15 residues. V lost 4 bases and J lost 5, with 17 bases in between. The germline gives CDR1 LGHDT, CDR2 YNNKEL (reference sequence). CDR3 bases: TGTGCCAGCAGCCCTTGGGCGGACCGCGGGGAGACCCAGTACTTC. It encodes CASSPWADRGETQYF.

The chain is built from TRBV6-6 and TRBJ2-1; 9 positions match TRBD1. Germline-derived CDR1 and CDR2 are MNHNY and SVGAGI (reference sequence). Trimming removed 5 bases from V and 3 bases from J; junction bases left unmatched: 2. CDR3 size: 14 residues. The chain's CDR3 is CASSGQGFYNEQFF. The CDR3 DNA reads TGTGCCAGCAGTGGACAGGGGTTCTACAATGAGCAGTTCTTC.

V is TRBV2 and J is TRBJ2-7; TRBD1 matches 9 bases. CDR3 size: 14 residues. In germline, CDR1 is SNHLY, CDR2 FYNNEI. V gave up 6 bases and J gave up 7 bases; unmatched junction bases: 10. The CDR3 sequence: CASSPDRGTGEQYF. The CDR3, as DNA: TGTGCCAGCAGCCCAGACAGGGGGACGGGGGAGCAGTACTTC.

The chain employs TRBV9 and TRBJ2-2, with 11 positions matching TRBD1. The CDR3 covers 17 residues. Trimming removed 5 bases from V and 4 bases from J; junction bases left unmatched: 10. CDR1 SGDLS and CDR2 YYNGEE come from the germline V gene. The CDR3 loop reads CASSGPGTGGSTGELFF. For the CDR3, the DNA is TGTGCCAGCAGTGGTCCGGGGACAGGGGGTAGCACCGGGGAGCTGTTTTTT.

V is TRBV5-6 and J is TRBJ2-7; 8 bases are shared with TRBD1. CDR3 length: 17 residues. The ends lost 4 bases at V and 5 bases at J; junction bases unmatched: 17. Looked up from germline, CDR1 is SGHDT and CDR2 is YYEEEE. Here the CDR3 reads CASSPRQGSPRTNEQYF. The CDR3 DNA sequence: TGTGCCAGCAGCCCCAGACAGGGGTCCCCCCGAACTAACGAGCAGTACTTC. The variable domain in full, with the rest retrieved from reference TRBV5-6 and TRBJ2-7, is DAGVTQSPTHLIKTRGQQVTLRCSPKSGHDTVSWYQQALGQGPQFIFQYYEEEERQRGNFPDRFSGHQFPNYSSELNVNALLLGDSALYLCASSPRQGSPRTNEQYFGPGTRLTVT.

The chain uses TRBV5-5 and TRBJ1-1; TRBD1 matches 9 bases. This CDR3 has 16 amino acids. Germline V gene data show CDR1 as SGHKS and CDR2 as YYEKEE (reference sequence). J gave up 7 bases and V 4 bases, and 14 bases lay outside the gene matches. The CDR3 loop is CASSLNPGQGWGEAFF. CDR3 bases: TGTGCCAGCAGCCTCAACCCGGGACAGGGCTGGGGTGAAGCTTTCTTT.

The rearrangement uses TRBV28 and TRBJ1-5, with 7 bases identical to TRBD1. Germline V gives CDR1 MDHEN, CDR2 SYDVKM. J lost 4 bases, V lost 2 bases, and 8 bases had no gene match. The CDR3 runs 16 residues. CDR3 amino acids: CASSLRTGMGNQPQHF. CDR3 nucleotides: TGTGCCAGCAGTTTACGGACAGGAATGGGGAATCAGCCCCAGCATTTT.

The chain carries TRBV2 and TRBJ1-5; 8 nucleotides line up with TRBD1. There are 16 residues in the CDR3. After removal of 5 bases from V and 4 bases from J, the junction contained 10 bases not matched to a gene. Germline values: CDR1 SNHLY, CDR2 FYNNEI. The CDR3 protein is CASSWGQALGNQPQHF. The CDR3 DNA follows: TGTGCCAGCAGTTGGGGACAGGCCTTGGGGAATCAGCCCCAGCATTTT.

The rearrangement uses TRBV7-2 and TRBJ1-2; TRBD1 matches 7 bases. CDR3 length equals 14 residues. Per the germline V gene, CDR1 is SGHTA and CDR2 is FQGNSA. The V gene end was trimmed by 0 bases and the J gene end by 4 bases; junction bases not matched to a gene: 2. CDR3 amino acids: CASSLATGAYGYTF. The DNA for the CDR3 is TGTGCCAGCAGCTTAGCTACAGGGGCCTATGGCTACACCTTC. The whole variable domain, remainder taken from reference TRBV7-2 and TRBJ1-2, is GAGVSQSPSNKVTEKGKDVELRCDPISGHTALYWYRQSLGQGLEFLIYFQGNSAPDKSGLPSDRFSAERTGGSVSTLTIQRTQQEDSAVYLCASSLATGAYGYTFGSGTRLTVV.

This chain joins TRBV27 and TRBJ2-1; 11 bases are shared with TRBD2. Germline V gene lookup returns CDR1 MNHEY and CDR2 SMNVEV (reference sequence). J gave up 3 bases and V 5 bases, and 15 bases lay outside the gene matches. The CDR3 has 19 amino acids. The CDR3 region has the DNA TGTGCCAGCAGTCCAGTGACAGTTCCGGGACTAGCGGTCTACAATGAGCAGTTCTTC. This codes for CASSPVTVPGLAVYNEQFF.

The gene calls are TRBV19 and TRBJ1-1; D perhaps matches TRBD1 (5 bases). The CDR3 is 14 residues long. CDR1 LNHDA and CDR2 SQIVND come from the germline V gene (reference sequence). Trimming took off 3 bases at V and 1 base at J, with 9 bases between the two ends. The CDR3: CASSIIQGNTEAFF. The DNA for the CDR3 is TGTGCCAGTAGTATTATTCAGGGGAACACTGAAGCTTTCTTT.

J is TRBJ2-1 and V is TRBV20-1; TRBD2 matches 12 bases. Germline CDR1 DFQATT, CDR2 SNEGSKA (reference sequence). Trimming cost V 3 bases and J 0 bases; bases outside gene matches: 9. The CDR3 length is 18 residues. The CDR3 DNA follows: TGCAGTGCTAGTTCGACTAGCGGGAGAGCCTCCTCCTACAATGAGCAGTTCTTC. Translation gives CSASSTSGRASSYNEQFF.

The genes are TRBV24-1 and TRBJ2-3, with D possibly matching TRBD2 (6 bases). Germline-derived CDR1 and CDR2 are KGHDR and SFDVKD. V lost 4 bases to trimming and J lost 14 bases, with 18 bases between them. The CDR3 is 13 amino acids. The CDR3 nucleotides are TGTGCCACCAGTGACTCCGGGACTCCTAGGCGGTATTTT. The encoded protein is CATSDSGTPRRYF.